The TCR beta chain described here comes from a study of T-cell reconstitution after alpha-beta-depleted transplantation in children. General observations from the study: By about two months after transplant, alpha-beta T cells reportedly arose from several hundred graft clones that had expanded.

This clonotype showed up just a few times. Its specificity is not known. Unique molecular identifiers were incorporated when the TCRbeta library was constructed. TCRdb reanalysed the PCR reads using MiXCR and keeps one entry per CDR3 protein. The sample includes around 240,000 distinct CDR3 sequences, 7.5% to 9.5% seen only once; the top ten take 6.3%. This TCR derives from a male patient under 18 who had a stem cell transplant for acute lymphoblastic leukemia, so the T cells may come from the graft donor. The material was PBMCs, mostly from graft donor cells, obtained 180 days after TCRalphabeta/CD19-depleted stem cell transplant.

CDR3 residues: CASTPRGESGETQYF. CDR3 DNA sequence: TGTGCCAGTACCCCCCGGGGGGAGTCAGGGGAGACCCAGTACTTC. The rearrangement uses TRBV19 and TRBJ2-5, with TRBD2 matching over 7 bases. With 7 bases clipped from V and 5 bases from J, the junction kept 13 bases outside the gene matches. CDR3 size: 15 residues. Per germline, CDR1 LNHDA and CDR2 SQIVND (reference sequence).